Shown below are 31 T cell receptor beta chains from a single sample sequenced in a study of Graves' ophthalmopathy and Graves' hyperthyroidism. Investigators amplified TCR beta CDR3 regions from RNA transcripts. Investigators did first-round RT-PCR with HTBI primers, then second-round multiplex PCR. One entry per CDR3 protein, called by TCRdb with MiXCR from the multiplex PCR reads. Of 200,000 to 250,000 distinct CDR3 sequences listed, about 46% are singletons. Material: peripheral blood. These receptors were obtained from an adult man with Graves' ophthalmopathy.

This clonotype is classed as medium-sized. This chain connects TRBV12-5 to TRBJ2-2; the match to TRBD1 covers 9 bases. Unmatched junction bases numbered 10, after V lost 1 base and J lost 4 bases. The CDR3 extends over 18 amino acids. CDR1 and CDR2 (germline): LGHNT, FRNRAP. CDR3 sequence: CASGLAAQGAGFTGELFF. For the CDR3, the DNA is TGTGCTAGTGGTTTGGCCGCACAGGGGGCCGGATTCACCGGGGAGCTGTTTTTT.

The chain links TRBV12-3 or TRBV12-4 to TRBJ2-7; the D gene is possibly TRBD2 (5 bases). The CDR3 is made up of 14 amino acids. Trimming removed 2 bases at V and 2 bases at J, with 10 bases between. The CDR3 sequence: CASSLSSGAYEQYF. Here the CDR3 DNA reads TGTGCCAGCAGTTTAAGTTCCGGGGCCTACGAGCAGTACTTC.

The chain is built from TRBV9 and TRBJ2-5; 10 positions match TRBD1. The germline gives CDR1 SGDLS, CDR2 YYNGEE. There are 15 residues in the CDR3. V was clipped by 7 bases and J by 5 bases; unmatched bases: 11. The CDR3 DNA reads TGTGCCAGCGCCGGGAGGGACAGGGGTAGCGAGACCCAGTACTTC. Translation gives CASAGRDRGSETQYF.

The chain carries TRBV9 and TRBJ2-5; weak D call: TRBD1 (6 bases). CDR1 and CDR2 from the germline V gene are SGDLS and YYNGEE. V was trimmed by 3 bases and J by 1 base, leaving 10 bases between them. This CDR3 contains 14 residues. The CDR3 loop is CASSATGLQETQYF. CDR3 nucleotide sequence: TGTGCCAGCAGCGCCACAGGGCTCCAAGAGACCCAGTACTTC.

The chain uses TRBV29-1 and TRBJ2-5; D ambiguous. The length of the CDR3 is 13 residues. V was shortened by 7 bases and J by 4 bases, with 16 bases between the two germline ends. The germline gives CDR1 SQVTM, CDR2 ANQGSEA. The CDR3 is CSAQDLNRETQYF. The CDR3, as DNA: TGCAGCGCCCAGGACCTAAACCGAGAGACCCAGTACTTC.

The chain links TRBV10-1 to TRBJ2-7; 7 nucleotides align to TRBD2. J lost 0 bases, V lost 2 bases, and 1 base had no gene match. CDR1 and CDR2 (germline): WNHNN, SYGVQD (reference sequence). The CDR3 contains 14 residues. The CDR3 loop is CASSESGASYEQYF. CDR3 nucleotide sequence: TGCGCCAGCAGTGAGAGCGGGGCCTCCTACGAGCAGTACTTC.

As concerns this clonotype: A single base separates this from a much larger clone, so it may be a read error. The rearrangement links TRBV29-1 to TRBJ2-7; the D gene could be TRBD1 or TRBD2 (5 bases each). The CDR3 length is 14 residues. Germline V gene lookup returns CDR1 SQVTM and CDR2 ANQGSEA. The CDR3 bases are TGCGGCGTTGACCCGGGGCGCTCCTCCTACGAGCAGTACTTC. Residues: CGVDPGRSSYEQYF.

This clonotype has only one observation. The V gene is TRBV5-1, the J gene TRBJ1-1; no reliable D call. This CDR3 has 17 amino acids. V lost 1 base to trimming and J lost 1 base, with 17 bases between them. Germline assignment: CDR1 SGHRS and CDR2 YFSETQ. CDR3 protein: CASSLLNWNETNTEAFF. The CDR3 region has the DNA TGCGCCAGCAGCTTGTTAAACTGGAATGAGACGAACACTGAAGCTTTCTTT.

The chain uses TRBV10-3 and TRBJ2-2; TRBD2 agrees at 9 bases. The CDR3 is made up of 15 amino acids. Looked up from germline, CDR1 is ENHRY and CDR2 is SYGVKD. The trim removed 4 bases at V and 6 bases at J, leaving 6 bases unmatched. CDR3 loop: CAISGLAGVAGELFF. The CDR3 DNA reads as TGTGCCATCAGTGGTTTAGCGGGAGTCGCCGGGGAGCTGTTTTTT.

V is TRBV5-1 and J is TRBJ1-1, with TRBD1 as a possible D gene (5 bases). Germline V lookup: CDR1 SGHRS, CDR2 YFSETQ. This CDR3 comprises 13 residues. The V end was cut by 1 base, the J end by 6 bases, with 10 bases between. The CDR3, as DNA: TGCGCCAGCAGCTTGCAGGGCACCGCTGAAGCTTTCTTT. Protein sequence: CASSLQGTAEAFF.

V and J are TRBV20-1 and TRBJ1-5; 8 nucleotides agree with TRBD1. J was trimmed by 0 bases and V by 2 bases; bases with no gene match: 9. The CDR3 has 17 residues. From germline, CDR1 is DFQATT and CDR2 SNEGSKA (reference sequence). The CDR3 here is CSARHGQGAYSNQPQHF. The CDR3 DNA sequence: TGCAGTGCTAGACACGGACAGGGAGCGTATAGCAATCAGCCCCAGCATTTT.

This clonotype was seen ten or more times. The chain employs TRBV2 and TRBJ2-5; tentatively, D is TRBD2 (5 bases). Germline lookup yields CDR1 SNHLY and CDR2 FYNNEI. Trimming took off 5 bases at V and 5 bases at J, with 18 bases between the two ends. The CDR3 length is 15 residues. The CDR3 DNA reads as TGTGCCAGCAGTCCAAGCGGTCGGATGAGGGAGACCCAGTACTTC. Its protein is CASSPSGRMRETQYF.

This clonotype is a singleton in its sample. The chain joins TRBV18 to TRBJ2-7; 7 positions agree with TRBD1. Germline CDR1 and CDR2: KGHSH and LQKENI. This CDR3 contains 15 residues. Unmatched junction bases numbered 10, after V lost 3 bases and J lost 5 bases. The CDR3 sequence is CASSPQGVGRDEQYF. CDR3 nucleotides: TGTGCCAGCTCACCTCAGGGGGTAGGTCGGGACGAGCAGTACTTC.

Only a few counts were recorded for this clonotype. The genes are TRBV24-1 and TRBJ2-5; 8 bases map to TRBD2. CDR3 size: 17 residues. Germline trimming cut 6 bases from V and 1 base from J; bases unmatched to any gene: 12. Germline CDR1 KGHDR, CDR2 SFDVKD. CDR3 loop: CATSHPGGENPQETQYF. CDR3 in DNA: TGTGCCACCAGTCACCCCGGGGGGGAGAATCCCCAAGAGACCCAGTACTTC.

This rearrangement joins TRBV7-3 to TRBJ2-2; 9 bases line up with TRBD1. The CDR3 is 16 amino acids. Per germline, CDR1 SGHTA and CDR2 FQGTGA. J was trimmed by 4 bases and V by 2 bases; bases with no gene match: 5. CDR3 nucleotide sequence: TGTGCCAGCAGCTTACTGGGACAGGGTATCACCGGGGAGCTGTTTTTT. Encoded protein: CASSLLGQGITGELFF.

This clonotype appeared a few times. The chain is built from TRBV10-3 and TRBJ1-2, with D perhaps matching TRBD1 (6 bases). CDR3 length equals 16 residues. Trimming cost V 3 bases and J 2 bases, with 16 bases left between them. CDR1 is ENHRY, CDR2 SYGVKD, per germline. The CDR3 sequence: CAISDKGVQANYGYTF. DNA of the CDR3: TGTGCCATCAGTGATAAGGGGGTTCAGGCCAACTATGGCTACACCTTC.

The chain recombines TRBV24-1 with TRBJ2-2, with 11 bases fitting TRBD1. This CDR3 is 17 amino acids long. V shed 3 bases and J 6 bases; nucleotides not matched to a gene: 8. Germline V gives CDR1 KGHDR, CDR2 SFDVKD. The CDR3 sequence is CATSDPWTGGGSGELFF. The CDR3 region has the DNA TGTGCCACCAGTGATCCCTGGACAGGGGGCGGTTCCGGGGAGCTGTTTTTT.

This clonotype was detected many times. This chain joins TRBV10-3 and TRBJ1-4; D call uncertain. V was pared by 5 bases and J by 7 bases, with 11 bases between. Germline CDR1 and CDR2: ENHRY and SYGVKD. The CDR3 spans 13 residues. The chain's CDR3 is CAISPGRVEKLFF. CDR3 DNA: TGTGCCATCAGTCCCGGACGGGTTGAAAAACTGTTTTTT.

This clonotype was recorded at least ten times. The chain has TRBV2 and TRBJ1-6; D call uncertain. The CDR3 covers 13 residues. Trimming cost V 6 bases and J 2 bases, with 5 bases left between them. The germline CDR1 and CDR2 sequences are SNHLY and FYNNEI. This chain's CDR3 is CASRATYNSPLHF. CDR3 DNA: TGTGCCAGCAGGGCAACCTATAATTCACCCCTCCACTTT.

J is TRBJ2-7 and V is TRBV2; 9 nucleotides align to TRBD1. The CDR3 consists of 13 residues. From germline, CDR1 is SNHLY and CDR2 FYNNEI. V lost 6 bases to trimming and J lost 5 bases; unmatched junction nucleotides: 5. This chain's CDR3 is CASSPWTGDEQYF. The CDR3 region has the DNA TGTGCCAGCAGCCCCTGGACAGGGGACGAGCAGTACTTC.

Concerning this clonotype: This may come from a read error, since a much larger clone is one base off. The chain uses TRBV24-1 and TRBJ1-2, with D tentatively TRBD1 (6 bases). V gave up 5 bases and J gave up 6 bases, with 18 bases separating them. CDR1 and CDR2 from the germline V gene are KGHDR and SFDVKD. The CDR3 spans 15 residues. In DNA form, the CDR3 reads TGTGCCACCAGTGGTCCTCAGGGGAGTTTGGATGGCTACACCTTC. Residues: CATSGPQGSLDGYTF.

This clonotype showed up just a few times. As DNA, the CDR3 is TGTGCCAGCAGTGGAGACAGAGATTACGAAAAACTGTTTTTT. Amino acids: CASSGDRDYEKLFF. The chain recombines TRBV2 with TRBJ1-4, with a tentative D call TRBD1 (5 bases). The CDR3 contains 14 residues. In germline, CDR1 is SNHLY, CDR2 FYNNEI. V was shortened by 4 bases and J by 8 bases, with 14 bases between the two germline ends.

The chain employs TRBV19 and TRBJ2-6, with D possibly being TRBD2 (5 bases). The germline CDR1 and CDR2 sequences are LNHDA and SQIVND (reference sequence). V lost 10 bases and J lost 2, with 18 bases in between. The CDR3 is made up of 16 amino acids. CDR3 DNA: TGTGCCACAACGGGCGGACTGACGACTGGGGCCAACGTCCTGACTTTC. Its protein product is CATTGGLTTGANVLTF.

This clonotype was picked up many times. The chain links TRBV6-6 to TRBJ1-5; D gene uncertain. Germline CDR1 MNHNY, CDR2 SVGAGI (reference sequence). The V end was cut by 5 bases, the J end by 9 bases, with 17 bases between. The CDR3 is 14 amino acids. The CDR3 region is CASSEGVVPGPQHF. CDR3 in DNA: TGTGCCAGCAGTGAAGGTGTGGTTCCGGGGCCCCAGCATTTT.

This clonotype appeared many times. V is TRBV7-3 and J is TRBJ2-2, with 9 bases lining up with TRBD1. The CDR3 is made up of 16 amino acids. Looked up from germline, CDR1 is SGHTA and CDR2 is FQGTGA. V was clipped by 5 bases and J by 3 bases; unmatched bases: 7. Here the CDR3 DNA reads TGTGCCAGCAGCCCCTATCGGACAGGGGACACCGGGGAGCTGTTTTTT. Its translation: CASSPYRTGDTGELFF.

The rearrangement uses TRBV9 and TRBJ1-2; no clear D. The length of the CDR3 is 17 residues. V was pared by 4 bases and J by 0 bases, with 19 bases between. The germline V gene encodes CDR1 SGDLS and CDR2 YYNGEE. CDR3 nucleotides: TGTGCCAGCAGCTCCACTCCGGAGGTCAGACCTAACTATGGCTACACCTTC. Translating gives CASSSTPEVRPNYGYTF.

This clonotype has just a few counts. The chain uses TRBV29-1 and TRBJ1-2; D is possibly TRBD1 (5 bases). Germline CDR1 reads SQVTM; CDR2 reads ANQGSEA. This CDR3 has 14 residues. V shed 6 bases and J shed 8 bases, with 22 bases lying between them. The CDR3 reads CSVLTGRPLEGYTF. CDR3 in DNA: TGCAGCGTGTTAACGGGACGGCCCCTTGAAGGCTACACCTTC.

The rearrangement uses TRBV7-8 and TRBJ1-4; D is possibly TRBD1 (6 bases). Trimming removed 4 bases from V and 0 bases from J, with 12 bases in between. The CDR3 length is 16 residues. Looked up from germline, CDR1 is SGHVS and CDR2 is FQNEAQ. Here the CDR3 DNA reads TGTGCCAGCAGCTCTCTGAGACAGGCAACTAATGAAAAACTGTTTTTT. It yields the protein CASSSLRQATNEKLFF.

The rearrangement links TRBV14 to TRBJ2-5; D is unclear. With the DNA end fitting TRBJ2-1 better, the J assignment may be wrong. The germline gives CDR1 SGHDN, CDR2 FVKESK. This CDR3 comprises 13 residues. DNA of the CDR3: TGTGCCAGCAGCCAAGATCTCAGGAGTAAGCAGTTCTTC. Its protein is CASSQDLRSKQFF.

V usage is TRBV19 and J usage is TRBJ1-1; 9 positions agree with TRBD1. This CDR3 contains 18 residues. With 5 bases clipped from V and 4 bases from J, the junction kept 17 bases outside the gene matches. Germline lookup yields CDR1 LNHDA and CDR2 SQIVND (reference sequence). CDR3 region: CASSHRDRASLLRTEAFF. In DNA, the CDR3 is TGTGCCAGTAGTCACCGGGACAGGGCGTCGTTATTACGCACTGAAGCTTTCTTT.

Note on this clonotype: A read error may explain this, as a much larger clone is one base away. The V gene is TRBV10-3, the J gene TRBJ1-2, with D perhaps matching TRBD1 (6 bases). Germline V lookup: CDR1 ENHRY, CDR2 SYGVKD. The CDR3 is 11 amino acids. V lost 10 bases to trimming and J lost 9 bases, with 15 bases between them. The chain's CDR3 is CASTPGASYTF. The CDR3 DNA is TGTGCCAGCACCCCAGGGGCAAGCTACACCTTC.